The 26 T cell receptor beta chains in this list originate from one sample, sequenced in a study of vaccination and CD4 T cells after COVID-19. Cultured CD4+ T cells had their DNA profiled by the Oncomine TCR Beta short-read assay. Using its own MiXCR run on the PCR reads, TCRdb lists one record per CDR3 protein. Among just under 20,000 distinct CDR3 sequences listed, about 61% were seen once. Their antigens are not known. The treatment: approximately 9-day PBMC culture with coronavirus spike peptide pools or control peptides (ViraFEST assay). The source material was CD4+ T cells from blood, cultured in vitro. These receptor sequences come from a human donor who had recovered from COVID-19.

The genes are TRBV7-9 and TRBJ2-7; the D gene is possibly TRBD2 (5 bases). CDR3 size: 11 residues. The ends were cut back, 4 bases at V and 9 bases at J, with 10 bases in the middle. CDR1 and CDR2 from the germline V gene are SEHNR and FQNEAQ (reference sequence). CDR3 in amino acids: CASSSRRVQYF. Written as DNA, the CDR3 is TGTGCCAGCAGCTCTCGGCGGGTGCAGTACTTC.

The V call is TRBV20-1, the J call TRBJ2-3; 7 bases fit TRBD2. CDR1 is DFQATT and CDR2 is SNEGSKA in the germline V gene (reference sequence). V shed 3 bases, J shed 1 base, and the junction held 10 bases outside the gene matches. There are 16 residues in the CDR3. CDR3 nucleotide sequence: TGCAGTGCTAGCCGGAGCGGGAAAGCGGGCACAGATACGCAGTATTTT. Its translation: CSASRSGKAGTDTQYF.

The rearrangement joins TRBV2 to TRBJ1-2; tentatively, D is TRBD1 (6 bases). Germline values: CDR1 SNHLY, CDR2 FYNNEI. This CDR3 is built from 14 residues. Trimming shortened V by 3 bases and J by 3 bases, and 11 bases separated the two germline ends. CDR3: CASSEGRGDYGYTF. The DNA of the CDR3 is TGTGCCAGCAGTGAGGGCAGGGGAGACTATGGCTACACCTTC. The entire variable domain, with the rest obtained from reference TRBV2 and TRBJ1-2, is as follows: EPEVTQTPSHQVTQMGQEVILRCVPISNHLYFYWYRQILGQKVEFLVSFYNNEISEKSEIFDDQFSVERPDGSNFTLKIRSTKLEDSAMYFCASSEGRGDYGYTFGSGTRLTVV.

The chain carries TRBV2 and TRBJ2-3; 7 bases line up with TRBD1. The CDR3 has 15 amino acids. V lost 7 bases, J lost 2 bases, and 9 bases stayed unmatched. The germline CDR1 and CDR2 sequences are SNHLY and FYNNEI. The CDR3 reads CASTSLGTVTDTQYF. DNA for the CDR3: TGTGCCAGCACAAGTCTCGGGACAGTCACAGATACGCAGTATTTT.

This chain connects TRBV28 to TRBJ1-5; 8 bases match TRBD1. After removal of 4 bases from V and 5 bases from J, the junction contained 4 bases not matched to a gene. The CDR3 totals 14 residues. In germline, CDR1 is MDHEN, CDR2 SYDVKM. In DNA form, the CDR3 reads TGTGCCAGCAGTTCAGGACAGGGAGATCAGCCCCAGCATTTT. This encodes CASSSGQGDQPQHF.

CDR3 amino acids: CATTAGGRGTGELFF. CDR3 bases: TGTGCCACAACCGCAGGGGGGCGAGGCACCGGGGAGCTGTTTTTT. J is TRBJ2-2 and V is TRBV24-1; maybe TRBD1 (7 bases). Per the germline V gene, CDR1 is KGHDR and CDR2 is SFDVKD. With 10 bases removed from V and 4 bases from J, the gap between germline ends came to 18 bases. The CDR3 runs to 15 residues.

The CDR3 here is CASKRAWGMEETQYF. The DNA of the CDR3 is TGTGCCAGTAAAAGGGCCTGGGGGATGGAAGAGACCCAGTACTTC. The V and J genes are TRBV19 and TRBJ2-5, with D perhaps assigned TRBD1 or TRBD2 (5 bases each). This CDR3 has 15 residues. Trimming removed 7 bases from V and 3 bases from J, with 18 bases in between. Germline CDR1 reads LNHDA; CDR2 reads SQIVND (reference sequence).

This clonotype was seen only a few times. The chain uses TRBV6-2 or TRBV6-3 and TRBJ1-1, with 9 bases that match TRBD1. The length of the CDR3 is 18 residues. From germline, CDR1 is MNHEY and CDR2 SVGEGT. J gave up 4 bases and V 4 bases, and 16 bases lay outside the gene matches. CDR3 sequence reads: CASSSPGTGLRRGTEAFF. CDR3 bases: TGTGCCAGCAGTTCACCCGGGACAGGGTTAAGAAGGGGCACTGAAGCTTTCTTT.

The chain couples TRBV29-1 to TRBJ2-3; D is unresolved. The germline V gene encodes CDR1 SQVTM and CDR2 ANQGSEA. The V and J ends lost 6 bases and 3 bases respectively, with 13 bases between them. The CDR3 runs to 13 residues. CDR3 sequence: CSVWAFRTDTQYF. The CDR3 nucleotides are TGCAGCGTATGGGCCTTCCGGACAGATACGCAGTATTTT.

There are a few counts of this clonotype. The V and J genes are TRBV7-8 and TRBJ1-1, with TRBD1 as a possible D gene (5 bases). V lost 3 bases and J lost 3, with 14 bases in between. Germline lookup yields CDR1 SGHVS and CDR2 FQNEAQ. This CDR3 comprises 15 residues. The CDR3 region is CASSFTRGRDTEAFF. The CDR3 coding sequence is TGTGCCAGCAGCTTTACCCGAGGCAGGGACACTGAAGCTTTCTTT.

V usage is TRBV20-1 and J usage is TRBJ1-5; D possibly corresponds to TRBD1 (6 bases). This CDR3 has 11 amino acids. Germline V gene data show CDR1 as DFQATT and CDR2 as SNEGSKA (reference sequence). Trimming removed 6 bases from V and 5 bases from J, with 8 bases in between. Here the CDR3 reads CSAEGDQPQHF. CDR3 DNA sequence: TGCAGTGCCGAGGGGGATCAGCCCCAGCATTTT.

This clonotype was seen more than once but under ten times. The V gene is TRBV15, the J gene TRBJ1-1; 7 bases match TRBD1. The germline CDR1 and CDR2 sequences are LNHNV and YYDKDF (reference sequence). CDR3 length equals 15 residues. Trimming cost V 0 bases and J 2 bases; bases outside gene matches: 3. The CDR3 coding sequence is TGTGCCACCAGCAGAGAAGGGGGCTCAAACACTGAAGCTTTCTTT. It yields the protein CATSREGGSNTEAFF.

This clonotype was counted between two and nine times. The rearrangement uses TRBV20-1 and TRBJ2-5; TRBD2 agrees at 8 bases. CDR3 length: 14 residues. The germline V gene has CDR1 DFQATT and CDR2 SNEGSKA (reference sequence). CDR3 in amino acids: CSPLAGSFQETQYF. CDR3 sequence (DNA): TGCAGCCCTTTAGCGGGGTCATTCCAAGAGACCCAGTACTTC.

J is TRBJ1-2 and V is TRBV19, with D maybe TRBD1 (5 bases). From germline, CDR1 is LNHDA and CDR2 SQIVND (reference sequence). There are 19 residues in the CDR3. V was clipped by 3 bases and J by 1 base, with 24 bases between them. DNA of the CDR3: TGTGCCAGTAGTATCTTTTTGGGGCAGGGAGAGCGCGGTAACTATGGCTACACCTTC. Residues: CASSIFLGQGERGNYGYTF.

The V gene is TRBV19, the J gene TRBJ1-2; D unclear. This CDR3 spans 15 amino acids. Looked up from germline, CDR1 is LNHDA and CDR2 is SQIVND (reference sequence). The V end lost 3 bases, the J end lost 2 bases, and 13 bases lay between the germline ends. For the CDR3, the DNA is TGTGCCAGTAGTATCCGACCGGGGATAAACTATGGCTACACCTTC. It codes for CASSIRPGINYGYTF.

This chain links TRBV7-6 with TRBJ2-5; D gene unclear. V was cut by 6 bases and J by 3 bases, with 5 bases left in between. CDR1 is SGHVS, CDR2 FNYEAQ, per germline. This CDR3 has 11 residues. CDR3 in amino acids: CASRNKETQYF. The CDR3 DNA reads TGTGCCAGCAGAAATAAAGAGACCCAGTACTTC.

This clonotype has a handful of counts. J is TRBJ1-6 and V is TRBV7-8; D not resolved. The CDR3 runs 13 residues. Trimming left V 3 bases short and J 10 bases short, with 10 bases between. Per germline, CDR1 SGHVS and CDR2 FQNEAQ. The CDR3 sequence is CASSLGLGSPLHF. Here the CDR3 DNA reads TGTGCCAGCAGCTTGGGCCTGGGGTCACCCCTCCACTTT.

The chain joins TRBV6-1 to TRBJ2-7, with D possibly matching TRBD2 (6 bases). Germline CDR1 MNHNS, CDR2 SASEGT. Trimming took 6 bases from V and 2 from J, leaving 11 bases between them. The CDR3 sequence is 13 residues long. DNA of the CDR3: TGTGCCAGCAGGGGACTCCTAGCCTACGAGCAGTACTTC. It codes for CASRGLLAYEQYF.

V is TRBV25-1 and J is TRBJ2-7; D ambiguous. Trimming pared 1 base from V and 4 bases from J, leaving 11 bases between. The CDR3 spans 14 residues. Germline V gene lookup returns CDR1 MGHDK and CDR2 SYGVNS. CDR3 amino acids: CASSEWARSYEQYF. CDR3 DNA: TGTGCCAGCAGTGAATGGGCCAGATCTTACGAGCAGTACTTC.

The genes are TRBV7-6 and TRBJ1-6; D not certain. V gave up 5 bases and J gave up 5 bases, with 10 bases separating them. The CDR3 spans 14 residues. Looked up from germline, CDR1 is SGHVS and CDR2 is FNYEAQ. The CDR3 loop reads CASSRSWDNSPLHF. CDR3 nucleotide sequence: TGTGCCAGCAGCCGTTCCTGGGATAATTCACCCCTCCACTTT.

This clonotype has only one observation. The rearrangement links TRBV30 to TRBJ1-3; D uncertain. V was pared by 5 bases and J by 2 bases, with 10 bases between. Germline V gene sequence: CDR1 GTSNPN, CDR2 SVGIG (reference sequence). CDR3 length equals 13 residues. As DNA, the CDR3 is TGTGCCTGGGCGAAGGGCGCTGGAAACACCATATATTTT. Protein: CAWAKGAGNTIYF. The whole variable domain, remainder taken from reference TRBV30 and TRBJ1-3, is SQTIHQWPATLVQPVGSPLSLECTVEGTSNPNLYWYRQAAGRGLQLLFYSVGIGQISSEVPQNLSASRPQDRQFILSSKKLLLSDSGFYLCAWAKGAGNTIYFGEGSWLTVV.

This clonotype showed up just a few times. The chain combines TRBV15 with TRBJ2-3; possibly TRBD1 or TRBD2 for D (5 bases each). Germline V gene data show CDR1 as LNHNV and CDR2 as YYDKDF (reference sequence). V gave up 3 bases and J gave up 3 bases, with 13 bases separating them. This CDR3 region has 15 residues. For the CDR3, the DNA is TGTGCCACCAGCAGTTCAGCCGGGGCTACAGATACGCAGTATTTT. Its protein product is CATSSSAGATDTQYF.

The chain joins TRBV21-1 to TRBJ2-1. TRBV21-1 is termed a pseudogene. This CDR3 has 19 residues. CDR3 amino acids: CASSKREGSARQSYNEQFF. For the CDR3, the DNA is TGTGCCAGCAGCAAAAGGGAAGGGTCGGCGAGGCAGTCCTACAATGAGCAGTTCTTC.

This clonotype was recorded a few times. The V gene is TRBV7-2, the J gene TRBJ1-5; D is perhaps TRBD1 (6 bases). V was clipped by 5 bases and J by 9 bases, with 17 bases between them. CDR1 is SGHTA and CDR2 is FQGNSA in the germline V gene. This CDR3 comprises 14 residues. The CDR3 nucleotides read TGTGCCAGCAGCCGGACAGCCCAAGAAGGGCCCCAGCATTTT. Translating it yields CASSRTAQEGPQHF.

The chain has TRBV12-3 or TRBV12-4 and TRBJ2-3, with D perhaps matching TRBD1 or TRBD2 (6 bases each). Trimming took 3 bases from V and 2 from J, leaving 15 bases between them. This CDR3 has 16 amino acids. CDR3 sequence: CASSFGGGGLTDTQYF. For the CDR3, the DNA is TGTGCCAGCAGTTTCGGGGGCGGTGGGCTCACAGATACGCAGTATTTT.

This chain links TRBV18 with TRBJ2-3, with D perhaps TRBD1 or TRBD2 (5 bases each). Trimming removed 2 bases from V and 4 bases from J, with 13 bases in between. From germline, CDR1 is KGHSH and CDR2 LQKENI. CDR3 size: 15 residues. CDR3 protein: CASSPIGAYSDTQYF. The CDR3, as DNA: TGTGCCAGCTCACCAATCGGGGCCTACTCAGATACGCAGTATTTT. The full variable domain, with the rest looked up from reference TRBV18 and TRBJ2-3, is NAGVMQNPRHLVRRRGQEARLRCSPMKGHSHVYWYRQLPEEGLKFMVYLQKENIIDESGMPKERFSAEFPKEGPSILRIQQVVRGDSAAYFCASSPIGAYSDTQYFGPGTRLTVL.